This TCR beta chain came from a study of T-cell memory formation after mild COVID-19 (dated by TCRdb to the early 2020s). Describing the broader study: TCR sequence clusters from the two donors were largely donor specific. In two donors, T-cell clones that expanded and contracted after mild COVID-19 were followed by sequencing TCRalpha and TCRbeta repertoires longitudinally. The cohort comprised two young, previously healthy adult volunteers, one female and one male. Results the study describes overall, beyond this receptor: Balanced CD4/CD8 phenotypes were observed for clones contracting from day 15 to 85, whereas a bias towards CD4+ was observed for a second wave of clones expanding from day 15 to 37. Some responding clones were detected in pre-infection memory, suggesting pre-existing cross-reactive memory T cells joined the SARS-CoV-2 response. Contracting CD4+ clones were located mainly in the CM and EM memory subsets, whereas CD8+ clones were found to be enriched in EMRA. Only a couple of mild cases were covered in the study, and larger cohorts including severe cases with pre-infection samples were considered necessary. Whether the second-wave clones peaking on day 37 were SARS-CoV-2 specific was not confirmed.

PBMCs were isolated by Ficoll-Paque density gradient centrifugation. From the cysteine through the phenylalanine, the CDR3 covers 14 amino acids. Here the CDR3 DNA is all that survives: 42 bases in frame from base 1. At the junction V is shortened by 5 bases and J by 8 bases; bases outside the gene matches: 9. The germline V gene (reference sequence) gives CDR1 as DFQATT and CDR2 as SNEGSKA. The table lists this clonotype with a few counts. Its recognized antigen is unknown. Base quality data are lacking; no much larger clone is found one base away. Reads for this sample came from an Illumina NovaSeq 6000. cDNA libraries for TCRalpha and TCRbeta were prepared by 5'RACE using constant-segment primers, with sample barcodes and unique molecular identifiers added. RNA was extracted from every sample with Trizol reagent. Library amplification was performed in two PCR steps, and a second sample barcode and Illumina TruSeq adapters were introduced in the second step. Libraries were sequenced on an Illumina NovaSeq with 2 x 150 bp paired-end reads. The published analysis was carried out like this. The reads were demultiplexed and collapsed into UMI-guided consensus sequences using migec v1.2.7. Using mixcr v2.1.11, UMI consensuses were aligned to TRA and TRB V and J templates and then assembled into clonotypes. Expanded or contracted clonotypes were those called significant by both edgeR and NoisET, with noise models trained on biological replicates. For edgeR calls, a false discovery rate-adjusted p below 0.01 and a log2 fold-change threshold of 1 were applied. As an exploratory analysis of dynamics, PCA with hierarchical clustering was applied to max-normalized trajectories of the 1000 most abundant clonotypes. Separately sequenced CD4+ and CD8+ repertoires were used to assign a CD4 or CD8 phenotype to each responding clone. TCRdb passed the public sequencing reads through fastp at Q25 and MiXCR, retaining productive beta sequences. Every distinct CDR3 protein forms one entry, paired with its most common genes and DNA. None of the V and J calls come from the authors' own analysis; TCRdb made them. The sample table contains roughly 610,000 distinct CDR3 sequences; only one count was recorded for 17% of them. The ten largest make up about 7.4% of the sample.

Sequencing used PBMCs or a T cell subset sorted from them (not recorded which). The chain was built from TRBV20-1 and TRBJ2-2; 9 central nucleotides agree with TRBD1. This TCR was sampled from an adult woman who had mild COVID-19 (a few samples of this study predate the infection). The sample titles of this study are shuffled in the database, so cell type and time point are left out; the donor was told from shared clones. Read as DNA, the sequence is TGCAGTGCTGTACGACAGGGGGATCTGGGGGAGCTGTTTTTT. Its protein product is CSAVRQGDLGELFF.